The source of this T cell receptor (beta chain) is a study of CXCR3 chemokines and chemotherapy response in bladder cancer. The CDR3 contains 15 residues. V shed 3 bases, J shed 5 bases, and the junction held 3 bases outside the gene matches. Germline V gene data show CDR1 as LNHDA and CDR2 as SQIVND (reference sequence). TCRdb redid the calling of the PCR reads with MiXCR, one entry per CDR3 protein. The table includes over a thousand distinct CDR3 sequences, 19% detected once. This clonotype is judged large. Collection of the sample occurred from a patient whose treatment included neoadjuvant chemotherapy. This chain connects TRBV19 to TRBJ1-6, with 8 bases matching TRBD1. The receptor comes from a human donor with bladder cancer that did not respond to neoadjuvant chemotherapy. The CDR3 DNA reads as TGTGCCAGTAGTATCGCGGGACAGGATAATTCACCCCTCCACTTT. This gives the protein CASSIAGQDNSPLHF.